The next 27 T cell receptor beta chains were all read from a single sample in a study of T cell responses to AZD1222 COVID-19 vaccine. Using immunoSEQ multiplex PCR, the repertoire was profiled, and TCRdb retains in-frame clones only, with some absent. The table has under 130,000 clones, around 87% seen once; the top ten hold 2.5% to 3%. Material: peripheral blood, obtained on day 0 of AZD1222 vaccination. These TCRs come from an adult in good health.

This clone was observed once. The chain employs TRBV18 and TRBJ1-1; 8 nucleotides align to TRBD1. CDR3 length: 13 residues. Germline CDR1 is KGHSH and CDR2 is LQKENI. The trim removed 8 bases at V and 0 bases at J, leaving 2 bases unmatched. The CDR3: CASGQGMNTEAFF. CDR3 DNA sequence: TGTGCCAGCGGACAGGGTATGAACACTGAAGCTTTCTTT. Combining the CDR3 with reference TRBV18 and TRBJ1-1 gives the whole variable domain NAGVMQNPRHLVRRRGQEARLRCSPMKGHSHVYWYRQLPEEGLKFMVYLQKENIIDESGMPKERFSAEFPKEGPSILRIQQVVRGDSAAYFCASGQGMNTEAFFGQGTRLTVV.

The J gene is TRBJ1-6, the V gene TRBV3-1 (or the pseudogene TRBV3-2), with D perhaps matching TRBD1 (5 bases). The CDR3 contains 15 residues. The germline CDR1 and CDR2 sequences are LGHDT and YNNKEL (reference sequence). Between the trimmed V and J ends, which lost 4 bases and 5 bases, there was a span of 12 bases. The CDR3 spells CASSPGRGDNSPLHF. CDR3 DNA sequence: TGTGCCAGCAGCCCGGGGAGGGGCGATAATTCACCCCTCCACTTT.

The chain combines TRBV4-2 with TRBJ2-1, with 10 bases fitting TRBD2. Germline V gene data show CDR1 as LGHNA and CDR2 as YNFKEQ. The CDR3 runs 16 residues. After removal of 1 base from V and 2 bases from J, the junction contained 2 bases not matched to a gene. The CDR3, as DNA: TGTGCCAGCAGCCAAGGAGCGGGGGGGCCCTACAATGAGCAGTTCTTC. The encoded protein is CASSQGAGGPYNEQFF.

The chain has TRBV2 and TRBJ2-3; either TRBD1 or TRBD2 may fit D (6 bases each). Trimming removed 8 bases from V and 7 bases from J, with 46 bases in between. This CDR3 contains 23 residues. Per germline, CDR1 SNHLY and CDR2 FYNNEI. CDR3 nucleotide sequence: TGTGCCAGCCACGGCCTGAAGGGTTTTCGTGCGATAAGGGGGGATTCCCTCCCAAATACGCAGTATTTT. Its protein product is CASHGLKGFRAIRGDSLPNTQYF.

This clone was seen just once. The V call is TRBV4-3, the J call TRBJ2-1; TRBD2 aligns across 10 bases. Trimming at V came to 0 bases and at J to 4 bases, leaving 3 bases not matched to a gene. The CDR3 sequence is 16 residues long. Germline V gene data show CDR1 as LGHNA and CDR2 as YSLEER. The chain's CDR3 is CASSQEPAGGYNEQFF. CDR3 sequence (DNA): TGCGCCAGCAGCCAAGAGCCAGCGGGAGGGTACAATGAGCAGTTCTTC.

This clone was observed once. Here the CDR3 reads CASTAARGRGQPQHF. The CDR3 coding sequence is TGTGCCAGCACCGCGGCTAGGGGGCGTGGTCAGCCCCAGCATTTT. This chain uses TRBV7-8 with TRBJ1-5; 7 nucleotides align to TRBD1. The CDR3 has 15 residues. Germline lookup yields CDR1 SGHVS and CDR2 FQNEAQ. Unmatched junction bases numbered 12, after V lost 7 bases and J lost 6 bases.

The chain combines TRBV15 with TRBJ2-1; TRBD2 is a possible D gene (5 bases). Trimming removed 5 bases from V and 10 bases from J, with 15 bases in between. The CDR3 sequence is 13 residues long. CDR1 LNHNV and CDR2 YYDKDF come from the germline V gene (reference sequence). The CDR3: CATSLPPGIEQFF. The DNA for the CDR3 is TGTGCCACCAGCCTACCTCCCGGGATCGAGCAGTTCTTC.

The V gene is TRBV11-3, the J gene TRBJ2-3, with TRBD2 matching over 10 bases. CDR3 size: 19 residues. Trimming at V came to 0 bases and at J to 8 bases, leaving 17 bases not matched to a gene. The germline V gene encodes CDR1 SGHNT and CDR2 YENEEA. The CDR3 DNA reads TGTGCCAGCAGCTTAGACCCCCACCGAGCGGGGGGGCCTGGGAGTACGCAGTATTTT. Protein sequence: CASSLDPHRAGGPGSTQYF.

J is TRBJ1-2 and V is TRBV28, with 10 bases matching TRBD1. V trimming: 5 bases; J trimming: 4 bases; junction bases outside the gene matches: 7. Germline assignment: CDR1 MDHEN and CDR2 SYDVKM. This CDR3 is built from 15 residues. The CDR3 DNA follows: TGTGCCAGCAGTCTGACAGGGGGCAGGACCTATGGCTACACCTTC. As protein: CASSLTGGRTYGYTF.

J is TRBJ1-5 and V is TRBV6-1; D gene uncertain. V gave up 0 bases and J gave up 1 base, with 13 bases separating them. Germline CDR1 reads MNHNS; CDR2 reads SASEGT. The CDR3 spans 17 residues. CDR3 sequence: CASSEALRFGSNQPQHF. In DNA, the CDR3 is TGTGCCAGCAGTGAAGCGCTTCGGTTCGGAAGCAATCAGCCCCAGCATTTT.

This chain joins TRBV18 and TRBJ1-1; D is perhaps TRBD1 (6 bases). The CDR3 has 13 amino acids. V was cut by 10 bases and J by 3 bases, with 15 bases left in between. From germline, CDR1 is KGHSH and CDR2 LQKENI. In DNA form, the CDR3 reads TGTGCCACCGCACAGGGTTTGGACACTGAAGCTTTCTTT. Translation gives CATAQGLDTEAFF.

The CDR3 sequence is CASSATRGTSGGQVGNEQFF. The DNA for the CDR3 is TGTGCCAGCAGTGCAACCCGGGGGACTAGCGGGGGCCAAGTGGGCAATGAGCAGTTCTTC. V is TRBV6-1 and J is TRBJ2-1; 14 bases map to TRBD2. Germline values: CDR1 MNHNS, CDR2 SASEGT. V lost 4 bases to trimming and J lost 6 bases; unmatched junction nucleotides: 17. This CDR3 region has 20 residues.

V gene TRBV5-4 combines with J gene TRBJ1-1; D is uncertain. Germline CDR1 reads SGHNT; CDR2 reads YYREEE (reference sequence). Trimming took 3 bases from V and 7 from J, leaving 13 bases between them. CDR3 length equals 13 residues. The CDR3 loop reads CASSSIGSNEAFF. CDR3 in DNA: TGTGCCAGCAGCTCTATAGGGAGTAATGAAGCTTTCTTT.

This chain connects TRBV2 to TRBJ2-1; TRBD1 matches 8 bases. V lost 2 bases, J lost 5 bases, and 2 bases stayed unmatched. There are 14 residues in the CDR3. Germline assignment: CDR1 SNHLY and CDR2 FYNNEI. CDR3 residues: CASSENRGDNEQFF. The CDR3 DNA reads as TGTGCCAGCAGTGAAAACAGGGGGGACAATGAGCAGTTCTTC.

The chain joins TRBV11-2 to TRBJ2-3, with D hard to call. CDR3 length: 11 amino acids. CDR1 and CDR2 (germline): SGHAT, FQNNGV. V was shortened by 5 bases and J by 5 bases, with 5 bases between the two germline ends. The CDR3 region is CASSPEDTQYF. CDR3 bases: TGTGCCAGCAGCCCGGAAGATACGCAGTATTTT.

The chain uses TRBV11-3 and TRBJ2-2, with D possibly being TRBD1 (5 bases). V gave up 3 bases and J gave up 0 bases, with 17 bases separating them. The CDR3 runs to 18 residues. The germline CDR1 and CDR2 sequences are SGHNT and YENEEA. The DNA for the CDR3 is TGTGCCAGCAGCTTTAGCTCCTGGACACGTCCGAACACCGGGGAGCTGTTTTTT. Translated: CASSFSSWTRPNTGELFF.

The chain uses TRBV5-4 and TRBJ2-1; the match to TRBD2 covers 10 bases. CDR1 and CDR2 (germline): SGHNT, YYREEE (reference sequence). The V segment lost 5 bases and the J segment 0 bases; nucleotides outside the gene matches: 14. The CDR3 is 19 amino acids. The CDR3, as DNA: TGTGCCAGCAGGGGGGGCTTAGCGGGAGGACCGAGCTCCTACAATGAGCAGTTCTTC. Translation gives CASRGGLAGGPSSYNEQFF.

This chain connects TRBV5-1 to TRBJ2-3; 12 bases fit TRBD2. Germline trimming cut 7 bases from V and 4 bases from J; bases unmatched to any gene: 7. Germline V lookup: CDR1 SGHRS, CDR2 YFSETQ. This CDR3 has 15 residues. This CDR3 is CASRSSGGASDTQYF. In nucleotides, the CDR3 is TGCGCCAGCCGCTCTAGCGGGGGGGCCTCAGATACGCAGTATTTT.

The chain uses TRBV11-3 and TRBJ1-1; D is perhaps TRBD1 (5 bases). Trimming took 5 bases from V and 7 from J, leaving 5 bases between them. Germline V CDR1 and CDR2: SGHNT, YENEEA. CDR3 length equals 10 residues. This CDR3 reads CASSGGEAFF. The CDR3 coding sequence is TGTGCCAGCAGCGGGGGTGAAGCTTTCTTT. Supplemented by reference TRBV11-3 and TRBJ1-1, the full variable domain reads EAGVVQSPRYKIIEKKQPVAFWCNPISGHNTLYWYLQNLGQGPELLIRYENEEAVDDSQLPKDRFSAERLKGVDSTLKIQPAELGDSAVYLCASSGGEAFFGQGTRLTVV.

CDR3 in DNA: TGTGCCAGCAGCCGACAGGGCATCCAGCCCCAGCATTTT. It specifies CASSRQGIQPQHF. The rearrangement joins TRBV14 to TRBJ1-5; 7 bases align to TRBD1. With 4 bases clipped from V and 7 bases from J, the junction kept 4 bases outside the gene matches. Germline V gives CDR1 SGHDN, CDR2 FVKESK. The CDR3 length is 13 residues.

The V call is TRBV20-1, the J call TRBJ1-4; D unresolved. The germline V gene encodes CDR1 DFQATT and CDR2 SNEGSKA (reference sequence). This CDR3 spans 13 amino acids. V was trimmed by 3 bases and J by 8 bases, leaving 13 bases between them. The CDR3 sequence is CSASKGSGEKLFF. CDR3 coding DNA: TGCAGTGCTAGTAAAGGGAGCGGCGAAAAACTGTTTTTT.

This clone has a single count. The rearrangement joins TRBV6-2 or TRBV6-3 to TRBJ2-7; D is uncertain. Germline CDR1 MNHEY, CDR2 SVGEGT. V gave up 0 bases and J gave up 3 bases, with 6 bases separating them. CDR3 length equals 13 residues. The CDR3 spells CASSYSGYYEQYF. DNA of the CDR3: TGTGCCAGCAGTTACTCAGGATACTACGAGCAGTACTTC.

The V gene is TRBV27, the J gene TRBJ1-2; 9 bases line up with TRBD1. The CDR3 is 14 amino acids. The ends lost 8 bases at V and 5 bases at J; junction bases unmatched: 9. Per the germline V gene, CDR1 is MNHEY and CDR2 is SMNVEV (reference sequence). CDR3 sequence reads: CASSSGTGWYGYTF. The CDR3 DNA reads TGTGCCAGCTCCTCCGGGACAGGGTGGTATGGCTACACCTTC.

This chain links TRBV25-1 with TRBJ2-5; the match to TRBD2 covers 8 bases. J gave up 2 bases and V 6 bases, and 2 bases lay outside the gene matches. The CDR3 is 13 amino acids. The germline gives CDR1 MGHDK, CDR2 SYGVNS. The CDR3 region is CASRLAVQETQYF. In DNA form, the CDR3 reads TGTGCCAGCAGACTAGCGGTACAAGAGACCCAGTACTTC.

The V call is TRBV19, the J call TRBJ2-1; a weak D match, TRBD2 (6 bases). Germline values: CDR1 LNHDA, CDR2 SQIVND (reference sequence). This CDR3 comprises 13 residues. Trimming left V 3 bases short and J 7 bases short, with 10 bases between. The CDR3, as DNA: TGTGCCAGTAGTATTATCCTAGCGAATGAGCAGTTCTTC. Translation: CASSIILANEQFF.

The rearrangement joins TRBV12-3 or TRBV12-4 to TRBJ2-7; D is uncertain. V was clipped by 5 bases and J by 7 bases, with 9 bases between them. This CDR3 comprises 11 residues. As DNA, the CDR3 is TGTGCCAGCAGTCTTGAGAGTGAGCAGTACTTC. Its protein product is CASSLESEQYF.

This clone has a handful of counts. V is TRBV3-1 (or the pseudogene TRBV3-2) and J is TRBJ1-1; perhaps TRBD1 as D (5 bases). From germline, CDR1 is LGHDT and CDR2 YNNKEL (reference sequence). V was clipped by 1 base and J by 11 bases, with 14 bases between them. The CDR3 runs to 13 residues. The CDR3 DNA is TGTGCCAGCAGCCAAGGTTCAGGCAGGGAGGCTTTCTTT. Protein product: CASSQGSGREAFF.